This T cell receptor beta chain came from a study of blood T cell repertoires in COVID-19. Background on the study: From T cells, B-cell-depleted T cells, or PBMCs came the material, which was cDNA or gDNA.

The authors' processing: For nucleated cells, counts were estimated from reference gene primer amplification. Sequenced by immunoSEQ multiplex PCR; TCRdb stores in-frame clones only, minus some. The V and J calls and clone size were taken over from that table, and D and trimming were inferred from the DNA. The sample includes around 250,000 clones, 65% to 90% of them seen just once. Germline CDR1 LNHDA, CDR2 SQIVND (reference sequence). The CDR3 is 17 amino acids. V shed 8 bases and J 0 bases; nucleotides not matched to a gene: 11. This chain uses TRBV19 with TRBJ1-1; TRBD1 agrees at 11 bases. This clonotype was sampled from a man between 50 and 59 years old with active or convalescent COVID-19. The sequenced material came from peripheral blood. In nucleotides, the CDR3 is TGTGCCAGTGTCCCGTTTAGGACAGGGGGCCTGAACACTGAAGCTTTCTTT. It specifies CASVPFRTGGLNTEAFF.